These 26 T cell receptor beta chains came from one sample sequenced in a study of T cell responses to AZD1222 COVID-19 vaccine. Only in-frame clones appear in the TCRdb table, and some are missing; sequencing was by immunoSEQ multiplex PCR. The repertoire holds approximately 110,000 clones, with approximately 85% as singletons. Material: peripheral blood, obtained on day 0 of AZD1222 vaccination. The receptors derive from an adult in good health.

The chain has TRBV7-9 and TRBJ2-5, with D possibly being TRBD1 or TRBD2 (6 bases each). Germline CDR1 reads SEHNR; CDR2 reads FQNEAQ (reference sequence). This CDR3 region has 14 residues. The ends were cut back, 0 bases at V and 5 bases at J, with 10 bases in the middle. The CDR3 DNA follows: TGTGCCAGCAGCTTAGCGGGGGGCTGGGAGACCCAGTACTTC. Translating it yields CASSLAGGWETQYF.

The chain joins TRBV10-3 to TRBJ1-1; TRBD1 aligns across 7 bases. CDR3 length: 15 residues. Germline V gene data show CDR1 as ENHRY and CDR2 as SYGVKD. V was pared by 2 bases and J by 1 base, with 4 bases of the junction left unmatched. Here the CDR3 DNA reads TGTGCCATCAGTGAGACAGGGGTTGGGAACACTGAAGCTTTCTTT. Its translation: CAISETGVGNTEAFF.

This clone was recorded only once. The V and J genes are TRBV12-3 or TRBV12-4 and TRBJ2-7, with D maybe TRBD2 (6 bases). CDR3 length equals 13 residues. The V and J ends lost 3 bases and 7 bases respectively, with 13 bases between them. The CDR3 region is CASSLLGGGEQYF. In DNA form, the CDR3 reads TGTGCCAGCAGTTTGTTGGGGGGTGGAGAGCAGTACTTC.

This chain links TRBV10-3 with TRBJ2-1; 12 bases are shared with TRBD2. The CDR3 sequence is 14 residues long. CDR1 is ENHRY, CDR2 SYGVKD, per germline. The trim removed 6 bases at V and 7 bases at J, leaving 4 bases unmatched. The CDR3 spells CAISRLAGDNEQFF. In nucleotides, the CDR3 is TGTGCCATCAGCCGACTAGCGGGGGATAATGAGCAGTTCTTC.

The table lists this clone with a count of one. The V and J genes are TRBV2 and TRBJ1-5; no clear D gene. The germline V gene has CDR1 SNHLY and CDR2 FYNNEI. This CDR3 has 12 residues. V shed 6 bases and J shed 10 bases, with 13 bases lying between them. The CDR3 DNA reads TGTGCCAGCAGCACAGCGCACGATCCCCAGCATTTT. Its translation is CASSTAHDPQHF.

The chain joins TRBV7-2 to TRBJ1-5; possible D gene TRBD1, 6 bases. This CDR3 region has 15 residues. In germline, CDR1 is SGHTA, CDR2 FQGNSA. With 5 bases removed from V and 5 bases from J, the gap between germline ends came to 16 bases. This CDR3 is CASSASGGGYQPQHF. The DNA of the CDR3 is TGTGCCAGCAGCGCCTCGGGGGGCGGCTATCAGCCCCAGCATTTT.

CDR3 amino acids: CASRSLAGYTF. CDR3 nucleotide sequence: TGTGCCAGCAGATCTTTGGCTGGCTACACCTTC. The V and J genes are TRBV5-4 and TRBJ1-2; the D is unclear. Trimming took 5 bases from V and 7 from J, leaving 9 bases between them. This CDR3 spans 11 amino acids. Germline loops: CDR1 SGHNT, CDR2 YYREEE (reference sequence). The whole variable domain, remainder taken from reference TRBV5-4 and TRBJ1-2, is ETGVTQSPTHLIKTRGQQVTLRCSSQSGHNTVSWYQQALGQGPQFIFQYYREEENGRGNFPPRFSGLQFPNYSSELNVNALELDDSALYLCASRSLAGYTFGSGTRLTVV.

The rearrangement links TRBV6-1 to TRBJ2-2; D is possibly TRBD1 (6 bases). The CDR3 runs 14 residues. The germline V gene has CDR1 MNHNS and CDR2 SASEGT. The germline V and J ends were trimmed by 2 bases and 9 bases, with 13 bases remaining between them. The CDR3 protein is CASSEPPGARELFF. CDR3 coding DNA: TGTGCCAGCAGTGAACCCCCAGGGGCGCGGGAGCTGTTTTTT.

The chain joins TRBV7-2 to TRBJ2-2; no clear D gene. The V gene's germline CDR1 is SGHTA and CDR2 FQGNSA. The CDR3 sequence is 16 residues long. The V and J ends lost 2 bases and 3 bases respectively, with 13 bases between them. CDR3 amino acids: CASSLLGWRDTGELFF. CDR3 sequence (DNA): TGTGCCAGCAGCTTATTGGGGTGGCGCGACACCGGGGAGCTGTTTTTT.

The V and J genes are TRBV19 and TRBJ2-1; TRBD2 aligns across 11 bases. Germline CDR1 and CDR2: LNHDA and SQIVND (reference sequence). Unmatched junction bases numbered 8, after V lost 1 base and J lost 12 bases. The CDR3 sequence is 15 residues long. The CDR3 here is CASSIGSGGVGRQFF. As DNA, the CDR3 is TGTGCCAGTAGTATAGGTAGCGGGGGGGTTGGTAGGCAGTTCTTC.

This clone is a singleton in its sample. The chain combines TRBV28 with TRBJ1-2, with TRBD1 matching over 7 bases. V lost 5 bases and J lost 8; bases outside the gene matches: 17. The CDR3 runs to 16 residues. CDR1 MDHEN and CDR2 SYDVKM come from the germline V gene. In DNA, the CDR3 is TGTGCCAGCAGTCTGACAGGGAGTCTATCGACGGAAGGCTACACCTTC. This sequence encodes CASSLTGSLSTEGYTF.

The chain recombines TRBV11-2 with TRBJ2-7, with TRBD2 identical over 8 bases. Germline CDR1 reads SGHAT; CDR2 reads FQNNGV. CDR3 size: 15 residues. Trimming took 0 bases from V and 7 from J; bases not matched to a gene: 8. The CDR3: CASSLEGSGVFEQYF. The CDR3 nucleotides read TGTGCCAGCAGCTTAGAGGGTAGCGGGGTGTTTGAGCAGTACTTC.

V is TRBV7-2 and J is TRBJ1-2; 9 bases align to TRBD1. Losses at the gene ends were 1 base for V and 5 bases for J; bases not matched to a gene: 11. This CDR3 comprises 17 residues. CDR1 is SGHTA and CDR2 is FQGNSA in the germline V gene. CDR3 loop: CASSLGGTGSSFYGYTF. In nucleotides, the CDR3 is TGTGCCAGCAGCTTAGGAGGGACAGGGTCGTCATTTTATGGCTACACCTTC.

The chain recombines TRBV6-5 with TRBJ1-6; TRBD1 matches 8 bases. CDR1 and CDR2 from the germline V gene are MNHEY and SVGAGI. V shed 6 bases, J shed 8 bases, and the junction held 6 bases outside the gene matches. This CDR3 is built from 14 residues. This CDR3 reads CASRRNRGDSPLHF. DNA for the CDR3: TGTGCCAGCAGGAGGAACAGGGGGGATTCACCCCTCCACTTT.

The count of this clone is one. This rearrangement joins TRBV4-1 to TRBJ1-2, with a weak D call TRBD1 (5 bases). The ends were cut back, 3 bases at V and 8 bases at J, with 22 bases in the middle. Germline CDR1 is MGHRA and CDR2 is YSYEKL. This CDR3 contains 16 residues. CDR3 bases: TGCGCCAGCAGCCACCCGGGTCCGCGGGGCTGGCGAGGCTACACCTTC. This sequence encodes CASSHPGPRGWRGYTF.

The sample holds a few counts of this clone. J is TRBJ2-5 and V is TRBV1; the D call in the table, TRBD2, was not verified against the DNA. TRBV1 is tagged as a pseudogene. CDR3 length: 18 amino acids. CDR3 loop: CTSSQEENRTSLVETQYF. Written as DNA, the CDR3 is TGCACCAGCAGCCAAGAGGAAAATCGGACTAGCTTGGTGGAGACCCAGTACTTC.

The rearrangement links TRBV9 to TRBJ1-1; no definite D call. The CDR3 consists of 13 residues. CDR1 SGDLS and CDR2 YYNGEE come from the germline V gene. V lost 5 bases and J 2 bases, leaving 10 bases between the germline ends. CDR3 DNA: TGTGCCAGCAGAGAGGCAGGAAACACTGAAGCTTTCTTT. Protein sequence: CASREAGNTEAFF. Full variable domain (remainder filled in from reference TRBV9 and TRBJ1-1): DSGVTQTPKHLITATGQRVTLRCSPRSGDLSVYWYQQSLDQGLQFLIQYYNGEERAKGNILERFSAQQFPDLHSELNLSSLELGDSALYFCASREAGNTEAFFGQGTRLTVV.

This rearrangement joins TRBV5-1 to TRBJ2-2; the match to TRBD1 covers 9 bases. In germline, CDR1 is SGHRS, CDR2 YFSETQ. The CDR3 is 16 residues long. V was pared by 6 bases and J by 4 bases, with 10 bases of the junction left unmatched. The DNA of the CDR3 is TGCGCCAGCAAGGCGGATCCGGGACAGGGCACCGGGGAGCTGTTTTTT. It codes for CASKADPGQGTGELFF.

The chain links TRBV28 to TRBJ2-1; TRBD1 agrees at 7 bases. This CDR3 has 17 amino acids. J lost 4 bases, V lost 5 bases, and 14 bases had no gene match. Germline V gives CDR1 MDHEN, CDR2 SYDVKM. CDR3 sequence reads: CASSLPQWGTEYNEQFF. The CDR3 nucleotides read TGTGCCAGCAGTCTCCCCCAGTGGGGGACAGAATACAATGAGCAGTTCTTC.

The chain has TRBV4-1 and TRBJ1-1, with D maybe TRBD1 (6 bases). The CDR3 spans 11 residues. CDR1 and CDR2 (germline): MGHRA, YSYEKL. The V gene lost 5 bases and the J gene lost 7 bases, with 8 bases spanning the gap. The CDR3 nucleotides read TGCGCCAGCAGCGAAGGGGGTGAAGCTTTCTTT. It codes for CASSEGGEAFF.

The gene calls are TRBV10-3 and TRBJ1-6; D gene unclear. CDR3 length: 13 residues. The germline CDR1 and CDR2 sequences are ENHRY and SYGVKD. V lost 5 bases and J lost 9, with 11 bases in between. The CDR3: CAISPPGSSPLHF. The CDR3, as DNA: TGTGCCATCAGTCCCCCTGGGAGTTCACCCCTCCACTTT.

The chain recombines TRBV3-1 (or the pseudogene TRBV3-2) with TRBJ2-6, with TRBD1 identical over 9 bases. The V gene end was trimmed by 4 bases and the J gene end by 1 base; junction bases not matched to a gene: 8. CDR1 is LGHDT and CDR2 is YNNKEL in the germline V gene (reference sequence). The length of the CDR3 is 18 residues. The CDR3 here is CASSRDRDQTSGANVLTF. CDR3 sequence (DNA): TGTGCCAGCAGCCGGGACAGGGATCAAACTTCTGGGGCCAACGTCCTGACTTTC.

This chain links TRBV4-1 with TRBJ1-1; D is ambiguous. This CDR3 is 14 amino acids long. Germline V CDR1 and CDR2: MGHRA, YSYEKL. V was pared by 3 bases and J by 3 bases, with 11 bases between. CDR3 in amino acids: CASSQLKQHTEAFF. CDR3 in DNA: TGCGCCAGCAGCCAGCTAAAACAGCACACTGAAGCTTTCTTT.

The V gene is TRBV9, the J gene TRBJ1-5; D possibly corresponds to TRBD1 (6 bases). Germline V gene sequence: CDR1 SGDLS, CDR2 YYNGEE. CDR3 size: 17 residues. V was shortened by 2 bases and J by 2 bases, with 17 bases between the two germline ends. Here the CDR3 DNA reads TGTGCCAGCAGCGTTAGGTGGGGGCAGGGTGGCAATCAGCCCCAGCATTTT. This sequence encodes CASSVRWGQGGNQPQHF.

In DNA, the CDR3 is TGCGCCAGCAGATCAGGAGGAAACTCCTACGAGCAGTACTTC. It specifies CASRSGGNSYEQYF. The chain has TRBV5-1 and TRBJ2-7; D is possibly TRBD2 (5 bases). Germline-derived CDR1 and CDR2 are SGHRS and YFSETQ. V was pared by 5 bases and J by 0 bases, with 12 bases between. The CDR3 sequence is 14 residues long.

This clone was found many times. The chain recombines TRBV5-6 with TRBJ1-6, with D tentatively TRBD1 (5 bases). The CDR3 spans 12 residues. V was pared by 0 bases and J by 11 bases, with 6 bases between. Germline assignment: CDR1 SGHDT and CDR2 YYEEEE. CDR3: CASSLGGTPLHF. The DNA for the CDR3 is TGTGCCAGCAGCTTGGGGGGGACACCCCTCCACTTT. The whole variable domain, remainder taken from reference TRBV5-6 and TRBJ1-6, is DAGVTQSPTHLIKTRGQQVTLRCSPKSGHDTVSWYQQALGQGPQFIFQYYEEEERQRGNFPDRFSGHQFPNYSSELNVNALLLGDSALYLCASSLGGTPLHFGNGTRLTVT.